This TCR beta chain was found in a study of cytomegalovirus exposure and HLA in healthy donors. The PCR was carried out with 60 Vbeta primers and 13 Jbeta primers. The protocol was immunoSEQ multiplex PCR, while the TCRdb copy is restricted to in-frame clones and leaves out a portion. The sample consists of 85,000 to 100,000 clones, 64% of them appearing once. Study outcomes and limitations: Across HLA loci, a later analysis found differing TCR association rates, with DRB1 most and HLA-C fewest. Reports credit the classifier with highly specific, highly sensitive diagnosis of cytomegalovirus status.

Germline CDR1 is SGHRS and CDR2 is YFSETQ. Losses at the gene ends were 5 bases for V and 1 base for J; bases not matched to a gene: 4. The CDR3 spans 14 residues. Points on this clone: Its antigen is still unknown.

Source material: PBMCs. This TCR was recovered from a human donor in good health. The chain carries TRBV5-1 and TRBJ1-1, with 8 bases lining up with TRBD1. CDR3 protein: CASSTQGANTEAFF. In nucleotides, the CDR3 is TGCGCCAGCAGTACGCAGGGGGCGAACACTGAAGCTTTCTTT.